These 10 T cell receptor beta chains originate from one sample sequenced in a study of cytomegalovirus exposure and HLA in healthy donors. 13 Jbeta primers and 60 Vbeta primers were used for the PCR. Profiled with immunoSEQ multiplex PCR; TCRdb holds only in-frame clones, not every one. In the table there are fewer than 90,000 clones, around three quarters of which are singletons. The sample was PBMCs. The origin of the receptors is a woman in her 50s in good health and CMV-seropositive.

J is TRBJ2-7 and V is TRBV13, with 8 bases aligning to TRBD1. This CDR3 spans 13 amino acids. CDR1 is PRHDT, CDR2 FYEKMQ, per germline (reference sequence). V trimming: 6 bases; J trimming: 4 bases; junction bases outside the gene matches: 5. The CDR3: CASRDRGGYEQYF. The CDR3 bases are TGTGCCAGCAGAGACAGGGGCGGGTACGAGCAGTACTTC. The entire variable domain, with the rest obtained from reference TRBV13 and TRBJ2-7, is as follows: AAGVIQSPRHLIKEKRETATLKCYPIPRHDTVYWYQQGPGQDPQFLISFYEKMQSDKGSIPDRFSAQQFSDYHSELNMSSLELGDSALYFCASRDRGGYEQYFGPGTRLTVT.

This sequence joins TRBV4-1 and TRBJ1-1; 9 nucleotides match TRBD1. Trimming cost V 4 bases and J 2 bases; bases outside gene matches: 2. The CDR3 is 14 amino acids. Germline loops: CDR1 MGHRA, CDR2 YSYEKL. The CDR3 is CASSPTGGNTEAFF. The CDR3 DNA reads TGCGCCAGCAGCCCGACAGGGGGAAACACTGAAGCTTTCTTT.

The gene calls are TRBV7-8 and TRBJ2-1, with 11 bases aligning to TRBD2. V shed 0 bases and J 4 bases; nucleotides not matched to a gene: 2. Germline CDR1 SGHVS, CDR2 FQNEAQ. The CDR3 loop spans 16 amino acids. This CDR3 is CASSLALAGGYNEQFF. The CDR3, as DNA: TGTGCCAGCAGCTTAGCTCTAGCGGGGGGTTACAATGAGCAGTTCTTC.

The chain has TRBV7-9 and TRBJ1-1; 8 positions match TRBD1. Germline-derived CDR1 and CDR2 are SEHNR and FQNEAQ (reference sequence). The V and J ends lost 5 bases and 8 bases, in that order; junction bases with no gene match: 4. CDR3 length equals 12 residues. CDR3 in DNA: TGTGCCAGCAGCGTGACAGGGGAGGAAGCTTTCTTT. Its translation: CASSVTGEEAFF.

The chain employs TRBV19 and TRBJ1-4; 7 nucleotides align to TRBD1. The length of the CDR3 is 15 residues. Germline CDR1 is LNHDA and CDR2 is SQIVND (reference sequence). The ends lost 8 bases at V and 5 bases at J; junction bases unmatched: 11. The chain's CDR3 is CASGDSQWANEKLFF. CDR3 sequence (DNA): TGTGCCAGTGGGGACAGTCAGTGGGCCAATGAAAAACTGTTTTTT.

This chain uses TRBV6-5 with TRBJ1-4, with D maybe TRBD1 (6 bases). Germline V gene sequence: CDR1 MNHEY, CDR2 SVGAGI. CDR3 length: 15 residues. The V end lost 3 bases, the J end lost 5 bases, and 13 bases lay between the germline ends. The chain's CDR3 is CASSYTGTRNEKLFF. CDR3 in DNA: TGTGCCAGCAGTTATACCGGGACAAGGAATGAAAAACTGTTTTTT.

The rearrangement joins TRBV5-1 to TRBJ1-5, with 10 positions matching TRBD1. The CDR3 covers 16 residues. Per the germline V gene, CDR1 is SGHRS and CDR2 is YFSETQ. V lost 0 bases and J lost 4; bases outside the gene matches: 4. The CDR3 sequence is CASSLGTGGRNQPQHF. The CDR3 nucleotides read TGCGCCAGCAGCTTGGGGACAGGGGGTAGGAATCAGCCCCAGCATTTT.

CDR3 in amino acids: CAITGQGPDEAFF. Here the CDR3 DNA reads TGTGCCATCACCGGACAGGGGCCAGACGAAGCTTTCTTT. This chain connects TRBV10-3 to TRBJ1-1; 9 bases line up with TRBD1. V lost 7 bases to trimming and J lost 8 bases; unmatched junction nucleotides: 8. CDR3 length: 13 amino acids. Germline CDR1 ENHRY, CDR2 SYGVKD.

The V gene is TRBV10-3, the J gene TRBJ2-1; 8 nucleotides align to TRBD2. CDR3 size: 12 residues. V shed 11 bases and J 5 bases; nucleotides not matched to a gene: 5. Looked up from germline, CDR1 is ENHRY and CDR2 is SYGVKD. The CDR3 DNA reads TGTGCCCTCGGGGGGGTCAACAATGAGCAGTTCTTC. Encoded protein: CALGGVNNEQFF.

The genes are TRBV4-1 and TRBJ2-7, with D unresolved. V was shortened by 3 bases and J by 6 bases, with 12 bases between the two germline ends. Per germline, CDR1 MGHRA and CDR2 YSYEKL. This CDR3 spans 13 amino acids. The CDR3 DNA is TGCGCCAGCAGCCAGAGTATTGGGCGCGAGCAGTACTTC. It specifies CASSQSIGREQYF.